This TCR beta chain was identified during a study of blood T cell repertoires in COVID-19. The overall study: Material from acute and convalescent COVID-19 was sourced from the United States, Italy and Spain. The analysed material was cDNA or gDNA that came from T cells, B-cell-depleted T cells, or PBMCs.

Seattle cases were enrolled at active infection and followed longitudinally. As handled by the study authors: Using reference gene primer amplification, nucleated cell counts were estimated. Profiling relied on immunoSEQ multiplex PCR, and the TCRdb table lists in-frame clones only, not all of them. The DNA gave D and trimming, while V, J and clone size come from that table. The sample has nearly 90,000 clones, 90% seen once. Germline CDR1 MNHNS, CDR2 SASEGT. The CDR3 is made up of 15 amino acids. V was pared by 3 bases and J by 5 bases, with 7 bases of the junction left unmatched. The sample comprised peripheral blood. This clonotype originated in a man between 18 and 29 years old with COVID-19, enrolled during active disease. This chain uses TRBV6-1 with TRBJ2-7; TRBD1 agrees at 10 bases. As DNA, the CDR3 is TGTGCCAGCAGTGATCCGGGACAGGGGACGCACGAGCAGTACTTC. It specifies CASSDPGQGTHEQYF.